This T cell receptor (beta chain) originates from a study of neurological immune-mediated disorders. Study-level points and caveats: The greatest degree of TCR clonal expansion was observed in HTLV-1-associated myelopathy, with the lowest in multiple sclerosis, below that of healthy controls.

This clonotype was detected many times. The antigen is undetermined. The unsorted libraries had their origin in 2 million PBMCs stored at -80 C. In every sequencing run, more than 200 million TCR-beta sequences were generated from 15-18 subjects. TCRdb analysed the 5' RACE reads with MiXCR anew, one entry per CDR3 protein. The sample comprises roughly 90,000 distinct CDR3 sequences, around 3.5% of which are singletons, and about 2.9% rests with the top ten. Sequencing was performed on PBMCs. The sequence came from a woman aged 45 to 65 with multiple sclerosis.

CDR3 nucleotides: TGTGCCAGCAGCTTAGTCGGGACAGGTTATCTCTCTGGAAACACCATATATTTT. It specifies CASSLVGTGYLSGNTIYF. This chain uses TRBV7-2 with TRBJ1-3; the match to TRBD1 covers 8 bases. Germline assignment: CDR1 SGHTA and CDR2 FQGNSA. This CDR3 comprises 18 residues. J gave up 0 bases and V 1 base, and 8 bases lay outside the gene matches.